This entry lists 32 T cell receptor beta chains sequenced from one sample in a study of OX40 agonist ivuxolimab in advanced cancers. Clones were read by immunoSEQ multiplex PCR, and TCRdb kept only the in-frame ones, dropping some. The sample consists of some 90,000 clones, 92% of them appearing once. Specimen: CD4+ or CD8+ T cells sorted from blood, collected in a trial of the OX40 agonist ivuxolimab. These TCRs come from an adult with an advanced solid tumor such as melanoma, head and neck, liver or kidney cancer.

The CDR3 spells CASSAGFYEQYF. The CDR3 region has the DNA TGTGCCAGCAGTGCGGGGTTCTACGAGCAGTACTTC. This chain joins TRBV6-6 and TRBJ2-7; tentative D call: TRBD2 (6 bases). This CDR3 contains 12 residues. Per the germline V gene, CDR1 is MNHNY and CDR2 is SVGAGI (reference sequence). V was trimmed by 5 bases and J by 3 bases, leaving 8 bases between them.

V usage is TRBV28 and J usage is TRBJ1-5; 7 positions agree with TRBD1. CDR3 length equals 17 residues. Germline lookup yields CDR1 MDHEN and CDR2 SYDVKM. V lost 1 base and J lost 2; bases outside the gene matches: 8. The CDR3 sequence: CASSLLYGQGGNQPQHF. The CDR3, as DNA: TGTGCCAGCAGTTTATTGTATGGGCAGGGGGGCAATCAGCCCCAGCATTTT. Together with reference TRBV28 and TRBJ1-5, the CDR3 gives the full variable domain: DVKVTQSSRYLVKRTGEKVFLECVQDMDHENMFWYRQDPGLGLRLIYFSYDVKMKEKGDIPEGYSVSREKKERFSLILESASTNQTSMYLCASSLLYGQGGNQPQHFGDGTRLSIL.

The chain recombines TRBV11-2 with TRBJ2-5, with TRBD1 matching over 7 bases. The J call may be faulty, since TRBJ2-7 better matches the DNA end. The CDR3 runs 15 residues. Germline V gene sequence: CDR1 SGHAT, CDR2 FQNNGV. In DNA form, the CDR3 reads TGTGCCAGCAGCTTACTGACAGGGACAGACTACGAGCAGTACTTC. It translates to CASSLLTGTDYEQYF.

The chain combines TRBV27 with TRBJ1-1; D ambiguous. The ends were cut back, 3 bases at V and 3 bases at J, with 8 bases in the middle. This CDR3 has 13 residues. Germline V lookup: CDR1 MNHEY, CDR2 SMNVEV (reference sequence). CDR3 DNA sequence: TGTGCCAGCAGTTTCGGGGTGTACACTGAAGCTTTCTTT. Its protein is CASSFGVYTEAFF.

This chain joins TRBV13 and TRBJ1-2, with D perhaps matching TRBD1 (6 bases). The CDR3 is 14 amino acids. CDR1 is PRHDT, CDR2 FYEKMQ, per germline (reference sequence). V lost 5 bases, J lost 6 bases, and 16 bases lay in between. The CDR3 sequence: CASSPRTEDHGYTF. In nucleotides, the CDR3 is TGTGCCAGCAGCCCGCGGACAGAAGACCATGGCTACACCTTC.

V and J are TRBV7-9 and TRBJ2-5, with D tentatively TRBD1 (6 bases). This CDR3 spans 14 amino acids. V lost 4 bases to trimming and J lost 4 bases, with 13 bases between them. Germline CDR1 reads SEHNR; CDR2 reads FQNEAQ (reference sequence). The CDR3 sequence: CASSSTWGPETQYF. The DNA for the CDR3 is TGTGCCAGCAGCTCGACTTGGGGGCCAGAGACCCAGTACTTC.

The chain joins TRBV9 to TRBJ1-2, with D perhaps matching TRBD1 (5 bases). V lost 0 bases and J lost 8, with 14 bases in between. This CDR3 is built from 14 residues. Germline V gene lookup returns CDR1 SGDLS and CDR2 YYNGEE. CDR3 bases: TGTGCCAGCAGCGTAGGAGGGGTGGTAACGGGCTACACCTTC. It yields the protein CASSVGGVVTGYTF.

This chain links TRBV10-2 with TRBJ2-7; perhaps TRBD2 as D (6 bases). The V gene's germline CDR1 is WSHSY and CDR2 SAAADI. CDR3 size: 15 residues. The germline V and J ends were trimmed by 6 bases and 3 bases, with 18 bases remaining between them. The CDR3 DNA reads as TGCGCCAGCAGCCGAGTAGTAGGAGGGGACTACGAGCAGTACTTC. It specifies CASSRVVGGDYEQYF.

This clone was counted once. CDR3 region: CASSLSTGLGTEAFF. CDR3 DNA sequence: TGTGCCAGCAGTTTATCGACAGGGTTAGGCACTGAAGCTTTCTTT. V and J are TRBV27 and TRBJ1-1; the match to TRBD1 covers 7 bases. The J segment lost 4 bases and the V segment lost 0 bases, leaving 5 bases of the junction unmatched. This CDR3 spans 15 amino acids. Germline values: CDR1 MNHEY, CDR2 SMNVEV (reference sequence).

This rearrangement joins TRBV2 to TRBJ2-5; 12 bases fit TRBD1. This CDR3 contains 19 residues. V trimming: 2 bases; J trimming: 5 bases; junction bases outside the gene matches: 15. From germline, CDR1 is SNHLY and CDR2 FYNNEI. The CDR3 reads CASSERLGRWDRGPETQYF. As DNA, the CDR3 is TGTGCCAGCAGTGAAAGGTTAGGCAGGTGGGACAGGGGGCCGGAGACCCAGTACTTC. The whole variable domain, remainder taken from reference TRBV2 and TRBJ2-5, is EPEVTQTPSHQVTQMGQEVILRCVPISNHLYFYWYRQILGQKVEFLVSFYNNEISEKSEIFDDQFSVERPDGSNFTLKIRSTKLEDSAMYFCASSERLGRWDRGPETQYFGPGTRLLVL.

This clone is medium-sized within its sample. The gene calls are TRBV5-5 and TRBJ1-1; D perhaps matches TRBD1 (5 bases). The ends were cut back, 4 bases at V and 8 bases at J, with 9 bases in the middle. Germline assignment: CDR1 SGHKS and CDR2 YYEKEE (reference sequence). CDR3 length: 11 amino acids. The CDR3 nucleotides are TGTGCCAGCAGCCCAGGACAAGAAGCTTTCTTT. Amino acid sequence: CASSPGQEAFF.

The rearrangement joins TRBV15 to TRBJ1-5; tentatively, D is TRBD1 (5 bases). Germline V gene sequence: CDR1 LNHNV, CDR2 YYDKDF (reference sequence). This CDR3 contains 15 residues. Deletions cut 0 bases from V and 4 bases from J, with 10 bases between. CDR3 sequence: CATSRDRGINQPQHF. In nucleotides, the CDR3 is TGTGCCACCAGCAGAGATCGGGGGATTAATCAGCCCCAGCATTTT.

The chain combines TRBV19 with TRBJ2-7; 7 bases agree with TRBD2. The germline gives CDR1 LNHDA, CDR2 SQIVND (reference sequence). This CDR3 contains 16 residues. With 1 base clipped from V and 1 base from J, the junction kept 7 bases outside the gene matches. The CDR3 protein is CASSIGASGESYEQYF. For the CDR3, the DNA is TGTGCCAGTAGTATAGGGGCTAGCGGTGAATCCTACGAGCAGTACTTC.

Details on this clone: At one of its ends the junction is not consistent with the germline gene, which may arise from a read error. The J gene is TRBJ1-2, the V gene TRBV10-2; the D gene is possibly TRBD1 (5 bases). Germline V gives CDR1 WSHSY, CDR2 SAAADI. The CDR3 runs to 15 residues. The CDR3 here is CASSESRRGYYGYTF. CDR3 bases: TGCGCCAGCAGTGAGTCGAGACGGGGGTACTACGGCTACACCTTC.

CDR3 residues: CASSLAGVRYEQYF. The CDR3 DNA reads TGTGCCAGCAGCTTAGCGGGAGTGCGGTACGAGCAGTACTTC. The chain has TRBV7-8 and TRBJ2-7; TRBD2 might be the D (5 bases). Between the trimmed V and J ends, which lost 0 bases and 4 bases, there was a span of 10 bases. CDR1 is SGHVS, CDR2 FQNEAQ, per germline. The CDR3 is made up of 14 amino acids.

The CDR3 DNA follows: TGCGCCAGCAGCCAAGATGGGGGGACACTCCACCGGGGCTACACCTTC. This translates into CASSQDGGTLHRGYTF. The chain employs TRBV4-1 and TRBJ1-2; maybe TRBD1 (6 bases). The CDR3 sequence is 16 residues long. V was clipped by 0 bases and J by 8 bases, with 19 bases between them. Per germline, CDR1 MGHRA and CDR2 YSYEKL.

This sequence joins TRBV11-2 and TRBJ2-2, with no clear D. Deletions cut 1 base from V and 4 bases from J, with 4 bases between. CDR1 is SGHAT and CDR2 is FQNNGV in the germline V gene. There are 13 residues in the CDR3. The CDR3 loop is CASSLVPTGELFF. CDR3 nucleotides: TGTGCCAGCAGCTTAGTTCCCACCGGGGAGCTGTTTTTT.

The chain employs TRBV30 and TRBJ2-1, with TRBD2 matching over 13 bases. This CDR3 comprises 15 residues. Germline V gives CDR1 GTSNPN, CDR2 SVGIG (reference sequence). The V segment lost 4 bases and the J segment 7 bases; nucleotides outside the gene matches: 7. Here the CDR3 reads CAWKTSGGAWNEQFF. The DNA of the CDR3 is TGTGCCTGGAAAACTAGCGGGGGGGCCTGGAATGAGCAGTTCTTC. Based on the CDR3 plus reference TRBV30 and TRBJ2-1, the full variable domain is SQTIHQWPATLVQPVGSPLSLECTVEGTSNPNLYWYRQAAGRGLQLLFYSVGIGQISSEVPQNLSASRPQDRQFILSSKKLLLSDSGFYLCAWKTSGGAWNEQFFGPGTRLTVL.

The genes are TRBV9 and TRBJ2-2, with 13 bases matching TRBD2. The CDR3 extends over 19 amino acids. Unmatched junction bases numbered 10, after V lost 3 bases and J lost 2 bases. Germline V gene lookup returns CDR1 SGDLS and CDR2 YYNGEE. CDR3 in DNA: TGTGCCAGCAGCGCTACGACTAGCGGGAGGCCCAGAAACACCGGGGAGCTGTTTTTT. Its protein product is CASSATTSGRPRNTGELFF. Filled out from reference TRBV9 and TRBJ2-2, the complete variable domain reads DSGVTQTPKHLITATGQRVTLRCSPRSGDLSVYWYQQSLDQGLQFLIQYYNGEERAKGNILERFSAQQFPDLHSELNLSSLELGDSALYFCASSATTSGRPRNTGELFFGEGSRLTVL.

This chain links TRBV7-8 with TRBJ1-5; weak D call: TRBD1 (5 bases). V dropped 5 bases and J dropped 5 bases, with 10 bases sitting between them. This CDR3 comprises 13 residues. CDR1 SGHVS and CDR2 FQNEAQ come from the germline V gene. CDR3 region: CASSPSGYQPQHF. DNA for the CDR3: TGTGCCAGCAGCCCTTCAGGGTATCAGCCCCAGCATTTT.

The chain employs TRBV6-5 and TRBJ2-3; perhaps D is TRBD1 or TRBD2 (5 bases each). The CDR3 extends over 14 amino acids. V dropped 2 bases and J dropped 6 bases, with 12 bases sitting between them. CDR1 and CDR2 (germline): MNHEY, SVGAGI. The CDR3 nucleotides are TGTGCCAGCAGTTACAGTGTCGAGGGGGATACGCAGTATTTT. Amino acid sequence: CASSYSVEGDTQYF.

Notes on this clone: In the same sample, other DNA sequences code for this CDR3. The rearrangement links TRBV6-5 to TRBJ1-2, with D perhaps matching TRBD1 (5 bases). Germline V gene sequence: CDR1 MNHEY, CDR2 SVGAGI. The CDR3 extends over 13 amino acids. V was pared by 2 bases and J by 2 bases, with 6 bases between. CDR3 coding DNA: TGTGCCAGCAGTTACGGGGGGAACTATGGCTACACCTTC. It is translated as CASSYGGNYGYTF.

The chain couples TRBV11-2 to TRBJ1-5; D is perhaps TRBD1 (6 bases). The CDR3 sequence is 14 residues long. Per germline, CDR1 SGHAT and CDR2 FQNNGV. Between the trimmed V and J ends, which lost 5 bases and 5 bases, there was a span of 13 bases. The CDR3 nucleotides are TGTGCCAGCAGCCCCCCAGGGGCCCATCAGCCCCAGCATTTT. Residues: CASSPPGAHQPQHF.

The chain carries TRBV7-6 and TRBJ2-6; TRBD2 aligns across 7 bases. The J segment lost 4 bases and the V segment lost 1 base, leaving 4 bases of the junction unmatched. This CDR3 is 16 amino acids long. Looked up from germline, CDR1 is SGHVS and CDR2 is FNYEAQ. The CDR3 nucleotides read TGTGCCAGCAGCTTAGTTGGGGGGGACGGGGCCAACGTCCTGACTTTC. Its translation: CASSLVGGDGANVLTF.

This chain joins TRBV4-1 and TRBJ2-1; tentative D call: TRBD1 (7 bases). V was shortened by 2 bases and J by 8 bases, with 16 bases between the two germline ends. This CDR3 comprises 15 residues. Per the germline V gene, CDR1 is MGHRA and CDR2 is YSYEKL. The CDR3 DNA reads TGCGCCAGCAGCCAAAGGTCTAGCAGGGGGGATGAGCAGTTCTTC. It specifies CASSQRSSRGDEQFF.

The chain couples TRBV5-4 to TRBJ2-7; D perhaps matches TRBD2 (7 bases). Trimming left V 4 bases short and J 5 bases short, with 22 bases between. The CDR3 extends over 16 amino acids. Germline V gives CDR1 SGHNT, CDR2 YYREEE (reference sequence). CDR3 nucleotide sequence: TGTGCCAGCAGCCCCGAAGTAGGGGGGGCCCGACACGAGCAGTACTTC. Its protein is CASSPEVGGARHEQYF.

The chain has TRBV4-1 and TRBJ2-5; TRBD2 aligns across 7 bases. Germline-derived CDR1 and CDR2 are MGHRA and YSYEKL. V shed 1 base and J 4 bases; nucleotides not matched to a gene: 6. The CDR3 contains 15 residues. The chain's CDR3 is CASSQGGGRRETQYF. CDR3 DNA: TGCGCCAGCAGCCAAGGCGGGGGTCGGAGAGAGACCCAGTACTTC.

The chain has TRBV2 and TRBJ2-5, with D perhaps matching TRBD1 (6 bases). The CDR3 covers 16 residues. The V gene's germline CDR1 is SNHLY and CDR2 FYNNEI. Trimming stripped 4 bases from V and 5 bases from J, with 20 bases between. CDR3 sequence (DNA): TGTGCCAGCAGTGCAATATCTGGACAGTACTGGGAGACCCAGTACTTC. It translates to CASSAISGQYWETQYF.

The chain has TRBV6-1 and TRBJ1-5, with 7 bases identical to TRBD1. CDR3 size: 17 residues. The ends lost 3 bases at V and 0 bases at J; junction bases unmatched: 8. Germline V CDR1 and CDR2: MNHNS, SASEGT. The CDR3, as DNA: TGTGCCAGCAGTGAGATTCAGACAGGGTTTAGCAATCAGCCCCAGCATTTT. This gives the protein CASSEIQTGFSNQPQHF.

This sequence joins TRBV14 and TRBJ2-1, with TRBD2 matching 12 bases. This CDR3 spans 17 amino acids. CDR1 and CDR2 from the germline V gene are SGHDN and FVKESK. The ends lost 4 bases at V and 8 bases at J; junction bases unmatched: 12. The CDR3 sequence: CASSPTSGRWGWDEQFF. DNA of the CDR3: TGTGCCAGCAGCCCGACTAGCGGGAGATGGGGGTGGGATGAGCAGTTCTTC. Full variable domain (missing parts from reference TRBV14 and TRBJ2-1): EAGVTQFPSHSVIEKGQTVTLRCDPISGHDNLYWYRRVMGKEIKFLLHFVKESKQDESGMPNNRFLAERTGGTYSTLKVQPAELEDSGVYFCASSPTSGRWGWDEQFFGPGTRLTVL.

The chain carries TRBV14 and TRBJ1-1; D remains unclear. The CDR3 sequence is 16 residues long. In germline, CDR1 is SGHDN, CDR2 FVKESK. Trimming stripped 2 bases from V and 1 base from J, with 14 bases between. CDR3: CASSQLPSSANTEAFF. The CDR3 DNA is TGTGCCAGCAGCCAACTTCCTAGCTCCGCGAACACTGAAGCTTTCTTT.

The chain employs TRBV12-2 and TRBJ2-5; the D segment call TRBD1 is taken from the table without a DNA check. TRBV12-2 is labeled a pseudogene. This CDR3 contains 17 residues. CDR3 bases: TGTGCAAGTCGCTTCTTACTTACAGGGAAAGGAGGAGAGACCCAGTACTTC. Amino acids: CASRFLLTGKGGETQYF.